A selection of T cell receptor beta chains follows, all from one sample in a study of brain T cells in children with intractable seizures. Method: immunoSEQ multiplex PCR; TCRdb's copy keeps in-frame clones and lacks some. The sample lists approximately 41,000 clones, 75% to 95% seen once, with approximately 6.8% in the top ten. This sample comprised peripheral blood, obtained at surgery. The receptors stem from a girl aged 2 to 10 with tuberous sclerosis and intractable seizures. Each CDR3 is given with its conserved first and last residue. Fields, in order: CDR3 DNA, CDR3 protein, clone size, J gene, D gene, V gene. D genes are given only for firm matches. Some rows mark clone size as missing; the rest say once, few, many or name a class of expanded clone.

TGTGCCAGTAGCATGTCACTAGCGGGGGGGCCATCAGATACGCAGTATTTT,CASSMSLAGGPSDTQYF,-,TRBJ2-3,TRBD2,TRBV19
TGTGCTAGTTCAAGGCTAGCGGGGGGTGCGAACACCGGGGAGCTGTTTTTT,CASSRLAGGANTGELFF,-,TRBJ2-2,TRBD2,TRBV12-5
TGTGCCAGCAGTTCCTACGGGGGGGGAGAGACCCAGTACTTC,CASSSYGGGETQYF,-,TRBJ2-5,TRBD2,TRBV27
TGTGCCTCAACGACTAGCGGGGGGCCATACACCGGGGAGCTGTTTTTT,CASTTSGGPYTGELFF,-,TRBJ2-2,TRBD2,TRBV30
TGCGCCAGCAGCCAAGCGGGGGCCGTGGTAAATGAGCAGTTCTTC,CASSQAGAVVNEQFF,-,TRBJ2-1,TRBD2,TRBV5-1
TGTGCCTGGACGACAGGGGCCAACACCGGGGAGCTGTTTTTT,CAWTTGANTGELFF,once,TRBJ2-2,TRBD1,TRBV30
TGTGCCAGCAGTTACTCGACTAATGAGCAGTTCTTC,CASSYSTNEQFF,-,TRBJ2-1,-,TRBV6-5
TGTGCCAGTAGTTCCGGCATCACAGATACGCAGTATTTT,CASSSGITDTQYF,-,TRBJ2-3,-,TRBV19
TGTGCCAGCAGCCAAGAGGCGACCCCAAATGAGCAGTTCTTC,CASSQEATPNEQFF,-,TRBJ2-1,-,TRBV4-2
TGTGCCAGCAGCCAAGATCCTACCCGGCGGGGGCCCATGGAGATTCAGTACTTC,CASSQDPTRRGPMEIQYF,-,TRBJ2-4,-,TRBV14
TGTGCCAGCAGCTTGGCGCGGGGGGTATGGGATGGCTACACCTTC,CASSLARGVWDGYTF,-,TRBJ1-2,-,TRBV5-6
TGTGCCAGCTCACCGGGGTCGAGTATCTCTGGAAACACCATATATTTT,CASSPGSSISGNTIYF,once,TRBJ1-3,-,TRBV18
TGTGCCAGCAGTGAATTCCAGGGGGCAAACTATGGCTACACCTTC,CASSEFQGANYGYTF,-,TRBJ1-2,TRBD1,TRBV6-1
TGTGCCAGCAGTTTTGTCGGTGGCTATGGCTACACCTTC,CASSFVGGYGYTF,-,TRBJ1-2,-,TRBV27
TGTGCCAGCTGCTGGGGGAACACTGAAGCTTTCTTT,CASCWGNTEAFF,-,TRBJ1-1,-,TRBV25-1
TGTGCCAGCAGTCAAAACACCGGGGGGAATGAGCAGTTCTTC,CASSQNTGGNEQFF,-,TRBJ2-1,TRBD2,TRBV6-6
TGTGCCAGCAAAAAAGGGGCGGGGGTTAACACCGGGGAGCTGTTTTTT,CASKKGAGVNTGELFF,-,TRBJ2-2,TRBD2,TRBV2
TGTGCCAGCAGCTTGTATGGTGGGGGGAGCGGGGAGCTGTTTTTT,CASSLYGGGSGELFF,once,TRBJ2-2,-,TRBV5-4
TGTGCCCTCCGAGGGTTTGGGGCCAACGTCCTGACTTTC,CALRGFGANVLTF,-,TRBJ2-6,-,TRBV2
TGTGCCAGCAGCCCCCGGGACAGGGAAAGTCAGCCCCAGCATTTT,CASSPRDRESQPQHF,-,TRBJ1-5,TRBD1,TRBV27
TGTGCCAGCAGCTCTGGACCGCACTCTGGAAACACCATATATTTT,CASSSGPHSGNTIYF,-,TRBJ1-3,-,TRBV7-3
TGTGCCAGCAGTTTCTCGCAGGGAGAAATCACCGGGGAGCTGTTTTTT,CASSFSQGEITGELFF,-,TRBJ2-2,-,TRBV27
TGTGCCAGCAGCTTAGACCAGAATCAGCCCCAGCATTTT,CASSLDQNQPQHF,once,TRBJ1-5,-,TRBV7-2
TGTGCCAGCAGCTTATTAAATCAGCCCCAGCATTTT,CASSLLNQPQHF,-,TRBJ1-5,-,TRBV5-6
TGTGCCAGCAGCTTAACCAGGAATGAGCAGTTCTTC,CASSLTRNEQFF,-,TRBJ2-1,-,TRBV7-2
TGCGCCAGCAGCTCCCCTAACGGGGCGAACACCGGGGAGCTGTTTTTT,CASSSPNGANTGELFF,few,TRBJ2-2,-,TRBV5-1
TGTGCCAGCAGCGTACTCACCGGGGAGCTGTTTTTT,CASSVLTGELFF,-,TRBJ2-2,-,TRBV9
TGCGCCAGCAGCCAGGGAAGCGGGGAAAACACCGGGGAGCTGTTTTTT,CASSQGSGENTGELFF,-,TRBJ2-2,TRBD2,TRBV4-1
TGTGCCAGTAGGCCAACAGGGGGATCTGGAAACACCATATATTTT,CASRPTGGSGNTIYF,-,TRBJ1-3,TRBD1,TRBV19
TGTGCCAGCAGTAGCCTGGGACAGGGAGGTGGCTACACCTTC,CASSSLGQGGGYTF,-,TRBJ1-2,TRBD1,TRBV28
TGTGCCAGCAGCGAACAGGGGGAACCATATGCGAGCAATCAGCCCCAGCATTTT,CASSEQGEPYASNQPQHF,-,TRBJ1-5,TRBD1,TRBV7-8
TGCGCCAGCAGCTTGCTCCAGGGAATGGGAACCTCTGGAAACACCATATATTTT,CASSLLQGMGTSGNTIYF,-,TRBJ1-3,-,TRBV5-1
TGTGCCAGCAGTTATAATCTAGCGGGGGGCGCAGATACGCAGTATTTT,CASSYNLAGGADTQYF,-,TRBJ2-3,TRBD2,TRBV5-4
TGCGCCAGCAGCCGGGACAGGGCAAGAGAAAAGAACACCGGGGAGCTGTTTTTT,CASSRDRAREKNTGELFF,-,TRBJ2-2,TRBD1,TRBV5-1
TGTGCCAGCAGTTTAGGGAAAAACACTGAAGCTTTCTTT,CASSLGKNTEAFF,-,TRBJ1-1,-,TRBV12-3/TRBV12-4
TGTGCCAGCAGCCCCCCATGGACAGGGGCTAGGTCTGAAGCTTTCTTT,CASSPPWTGARSEAFF,-,TRBJ1-1,TRBD1,TRBV5-6
TGTGCCAGCAGCCAATTTAGCGGGGATGCGGATACGCAGTATTTT,CASSQFSGDADTQYF,-,TRBJ2-3,TRBD2,TRBV3-1/TRBV3-2
TGCGCCAGCAGCCAAGATCCGGGCGGAGAACGAGAGACCCAGTACTTC,CASSQDPGGERETQYF,once,TRBJ2-5,-,TRBV4-1
TGTGCCAGCGAGGGGTTTTACAGGGCCGTAAGCTCTGGGGCCAACGTCCTGACTTTC,CASEGFYRAVSSGANVLTF,-,TRBJ2-6,-,TRBV7-9
TGTGCCAGCAGTGAACAGGGATTGGGCAATCAGCCCCAGCATTTT,CASSEQGLGNQPQHF,-,TRBJ1-5,-,TRBV28